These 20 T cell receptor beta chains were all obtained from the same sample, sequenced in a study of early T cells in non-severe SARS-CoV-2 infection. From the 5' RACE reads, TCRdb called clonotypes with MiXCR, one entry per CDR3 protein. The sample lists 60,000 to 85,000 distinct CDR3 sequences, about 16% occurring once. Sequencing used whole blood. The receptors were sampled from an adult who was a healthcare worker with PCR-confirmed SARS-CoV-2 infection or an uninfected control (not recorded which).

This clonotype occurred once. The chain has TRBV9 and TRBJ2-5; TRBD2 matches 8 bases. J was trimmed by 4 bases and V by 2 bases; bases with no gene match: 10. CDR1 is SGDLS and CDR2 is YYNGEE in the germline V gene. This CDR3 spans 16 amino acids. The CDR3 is CASSVSSGRVGETQYF. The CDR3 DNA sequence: TGTGCCAGCAGCGTTTCAAGCGGGAGAGTTGGAGAGACCCAGTACTTC. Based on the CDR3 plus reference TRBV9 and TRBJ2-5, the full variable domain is DSGVTQTPKHLITATGQRVTLRCSPRSGDLSVYWYQQSLDQGLQFLIQYYNGEERAKGNILERFSAQQFPDLHSELNLSSLELGDSALYFCASSVSSGRVGETQYFGPGTRLLVL.

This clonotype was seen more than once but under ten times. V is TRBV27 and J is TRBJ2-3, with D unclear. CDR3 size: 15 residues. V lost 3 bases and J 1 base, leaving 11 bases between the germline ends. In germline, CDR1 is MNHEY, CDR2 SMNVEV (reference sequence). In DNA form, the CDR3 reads TGTGCCAGCAGTTTCTGGGGTCCGGGCACAGATACGCAGTATTTT. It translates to CASSFWGPGTDTQYF.

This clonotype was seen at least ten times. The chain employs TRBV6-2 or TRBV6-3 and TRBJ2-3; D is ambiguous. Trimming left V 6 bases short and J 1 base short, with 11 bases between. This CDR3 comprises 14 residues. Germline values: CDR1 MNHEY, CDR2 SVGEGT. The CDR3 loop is CASSLDGRTDTQYF. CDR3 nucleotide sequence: TGTGCCAGCAGCCTGGACGGCCGCACAGATACGCAGTATTTT.

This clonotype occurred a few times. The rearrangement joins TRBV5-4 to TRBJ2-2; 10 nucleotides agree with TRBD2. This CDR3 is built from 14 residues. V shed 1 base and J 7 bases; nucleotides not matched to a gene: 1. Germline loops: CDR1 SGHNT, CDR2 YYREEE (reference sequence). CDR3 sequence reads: CASSLQREGGELFF. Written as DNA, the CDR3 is TGTGCCAGCAGCTTGCAGCGGGAGGGCGGGGAGCTGTTTTTT.

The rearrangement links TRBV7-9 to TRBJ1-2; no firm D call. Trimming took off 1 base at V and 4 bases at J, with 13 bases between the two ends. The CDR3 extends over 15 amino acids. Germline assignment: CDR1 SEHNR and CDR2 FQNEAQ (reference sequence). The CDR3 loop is CASSLDPAGIYGYTF. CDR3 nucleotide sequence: TGTGCCAGCAGCTTAGACCCGGCCGGGATCTATGGCTACACCTTC.

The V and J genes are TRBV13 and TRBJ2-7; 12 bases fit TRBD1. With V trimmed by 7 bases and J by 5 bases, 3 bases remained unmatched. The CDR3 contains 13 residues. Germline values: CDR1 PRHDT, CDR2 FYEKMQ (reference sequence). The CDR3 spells CASNRDRGHEQYF. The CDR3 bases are TGTGCCAGCAACCGGGACAGGGGGCACGAGCAGTACTTC.

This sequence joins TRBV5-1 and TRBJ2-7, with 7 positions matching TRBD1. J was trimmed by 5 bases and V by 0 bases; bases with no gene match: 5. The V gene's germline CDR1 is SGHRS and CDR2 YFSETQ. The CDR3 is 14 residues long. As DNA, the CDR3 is TGCGCCAGCAGCTTGGGACAGGGTCTCGACGAGCAGTACTTC. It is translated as CASSLGQGLDEQYF.

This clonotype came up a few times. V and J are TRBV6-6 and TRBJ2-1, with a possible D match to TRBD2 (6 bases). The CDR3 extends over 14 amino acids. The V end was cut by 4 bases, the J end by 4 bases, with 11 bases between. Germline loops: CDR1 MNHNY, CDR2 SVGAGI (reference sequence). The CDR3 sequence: CASSSNGGYNEQFF. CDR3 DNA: TGTGCCAGCAGTTCCAACGGGGGTTACAATGAGCAGTTCTTC.

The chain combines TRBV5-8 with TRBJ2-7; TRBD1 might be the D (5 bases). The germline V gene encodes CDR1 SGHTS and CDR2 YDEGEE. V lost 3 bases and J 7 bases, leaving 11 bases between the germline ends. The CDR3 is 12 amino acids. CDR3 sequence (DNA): TGTGCCAGCAGCTCTTCAGGGTGGGAGCAGTACTTC. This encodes CASSSSGWEQYF. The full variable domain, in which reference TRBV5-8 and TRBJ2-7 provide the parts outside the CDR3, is EAGVTQSPTHLIKTRGQQATLRCSPISGHTSVYWYQQALGLGLQFLLWYDEGEERNRGNFPPRFSGRQFPNYSSELNVNALELEDSALYLCASSSSGWEQYFGPGTRLTVT.

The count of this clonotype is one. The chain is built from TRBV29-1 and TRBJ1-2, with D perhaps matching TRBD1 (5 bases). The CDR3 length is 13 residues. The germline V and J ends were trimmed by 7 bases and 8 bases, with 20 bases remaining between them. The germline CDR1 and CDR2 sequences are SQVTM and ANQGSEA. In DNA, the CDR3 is TGCAGCGCTGCCGGGACGGATGGATGGGGCTACACCTTC. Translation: CSAAGTDGWGYTF.

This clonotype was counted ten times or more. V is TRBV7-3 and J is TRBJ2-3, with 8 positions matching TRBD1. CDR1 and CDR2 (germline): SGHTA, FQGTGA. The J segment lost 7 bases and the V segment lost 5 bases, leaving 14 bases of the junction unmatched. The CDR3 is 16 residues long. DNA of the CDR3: TGTGCCAGCAGCCCCCAGCCCTCAGGGGGCGCGAATACGCAGTATTTT. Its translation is CASSPQPSGGANTQYF.

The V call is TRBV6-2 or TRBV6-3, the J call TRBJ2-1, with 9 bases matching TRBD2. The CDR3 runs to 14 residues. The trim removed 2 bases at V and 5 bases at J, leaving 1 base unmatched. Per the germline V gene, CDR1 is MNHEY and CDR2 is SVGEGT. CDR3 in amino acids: CASSYRGRDNEQFF. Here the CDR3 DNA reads TGTGCCAGCAGTTACCGCGGGAGGGACAATGAGCAGTTCTTC.

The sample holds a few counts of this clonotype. CDR3 in DNA: TGTGCCAGCAATCAGGCGGGGCCCGGGCAGCCCCAGCATTTT. Translated: CASNQAGPGQPQHF. V and J are TRBV7-2 and TRBJ1-5, with D possibly matching TRBD1 (5 bases). V shed 7 bases and J shed 7 bases, with 17 bases lying between them. Germline CDR1 and CDR2: SGHTA and FQGNSA. CDR3 size: 14 residues. The entire variable domain, with the rest obtained from reference TRBV7-2 and TRBJ1-5, is as follows: GAGVSQSPSNKVTEKGKDVELRCDPISGHTALYWYRQSLGQGLEFLIYFQGNSAPDKSGLPSDRFSAERTGGSVSTLTIQRTQQEDSAVYLCASNQAGPGQPQHFGDGTRLSIL.

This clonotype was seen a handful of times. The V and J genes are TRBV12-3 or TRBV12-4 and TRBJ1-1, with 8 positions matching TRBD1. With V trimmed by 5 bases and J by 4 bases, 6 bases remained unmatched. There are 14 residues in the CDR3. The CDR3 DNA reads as TGTGCCAGCAGTGCCAGGGGGCTCGGCACTGAAGCTTTCTTT. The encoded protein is CASSARGLGTEAFF.

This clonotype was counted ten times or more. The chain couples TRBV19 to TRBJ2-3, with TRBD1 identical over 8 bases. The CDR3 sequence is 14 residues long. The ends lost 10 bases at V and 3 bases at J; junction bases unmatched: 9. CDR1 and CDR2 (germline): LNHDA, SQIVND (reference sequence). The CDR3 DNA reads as TGTGCCACCTGGGACAGGAGGCAGACAGATACGCAGTATTTT. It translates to CATWDRRQTDTQYF.

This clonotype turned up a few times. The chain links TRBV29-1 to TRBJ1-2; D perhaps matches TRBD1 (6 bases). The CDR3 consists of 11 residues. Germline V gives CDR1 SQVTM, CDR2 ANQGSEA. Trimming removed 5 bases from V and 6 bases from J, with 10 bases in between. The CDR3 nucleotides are TGCAGCGTTTGGGGGCGGGATGGCTACACCTTC. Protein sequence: CSVWGRDGYTF.

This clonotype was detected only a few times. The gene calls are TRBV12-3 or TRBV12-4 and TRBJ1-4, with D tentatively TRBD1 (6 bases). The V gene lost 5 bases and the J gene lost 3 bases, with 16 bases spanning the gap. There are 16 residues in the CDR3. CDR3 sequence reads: CASSPNGGRANEKLFF. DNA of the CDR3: TGTGCCAGCAGTCCTAATGGGGGGCGGGCTAATGAAAAACTGTTTTTT.

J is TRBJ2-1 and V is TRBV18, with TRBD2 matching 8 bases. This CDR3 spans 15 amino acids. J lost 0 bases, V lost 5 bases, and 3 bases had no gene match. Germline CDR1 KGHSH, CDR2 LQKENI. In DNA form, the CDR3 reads TGTGCCAGCTCATCCGGGACTAGCTCCTACAATGAGCAGTTCTTC. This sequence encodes CASSSGTSSYNEQFF.

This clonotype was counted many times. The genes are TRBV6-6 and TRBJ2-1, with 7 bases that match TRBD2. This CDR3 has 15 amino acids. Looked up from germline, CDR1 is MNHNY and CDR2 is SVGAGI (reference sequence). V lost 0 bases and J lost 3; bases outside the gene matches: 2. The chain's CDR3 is CASSYSGGVYNEQFF. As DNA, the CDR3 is TGTGCCAGCAGTTACTCGGGGGGGGTCTACAATGAGCAGTTCTTC.

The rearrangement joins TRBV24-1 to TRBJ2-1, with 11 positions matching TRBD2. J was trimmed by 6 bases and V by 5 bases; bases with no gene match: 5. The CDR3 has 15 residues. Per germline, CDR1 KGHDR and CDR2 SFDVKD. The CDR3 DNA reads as TGTGCCACCAGTGTTGGGACTAGCGGAATCAATGAGCAGTTCTTC. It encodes CATSVGTSGINEQFF.